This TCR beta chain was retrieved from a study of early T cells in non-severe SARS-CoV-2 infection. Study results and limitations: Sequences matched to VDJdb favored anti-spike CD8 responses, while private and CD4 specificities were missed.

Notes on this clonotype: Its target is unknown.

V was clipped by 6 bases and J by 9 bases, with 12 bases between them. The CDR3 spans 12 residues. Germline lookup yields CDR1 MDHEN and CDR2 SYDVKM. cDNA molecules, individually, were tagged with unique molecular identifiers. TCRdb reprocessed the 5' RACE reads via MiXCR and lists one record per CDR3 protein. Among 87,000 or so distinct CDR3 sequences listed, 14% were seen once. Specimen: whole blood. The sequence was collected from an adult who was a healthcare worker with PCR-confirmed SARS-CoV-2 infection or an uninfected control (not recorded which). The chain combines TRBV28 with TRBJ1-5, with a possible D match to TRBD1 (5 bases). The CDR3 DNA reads TGTGCCAGCAGACAGGACTTGGGGCCCCAGCATTTT. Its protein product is CASRQDLGPQHF.